This T cell receptor (beta chain) was found in a study of technical replicates of blood from a few donors (dated by TCRdb to about 2017). Library method: the immunoSEQ multiplex PCR assay. TCRdb carries this immuneACCESS record with in-frame sequences only. Its versions omit some clonotypes, under half of them owing to an unresolved V gene in the studies checked, with the rest unexplained. The sample contains around 79,000 clones, 94% of them found a single time. 0.2% to 0.3% of the sample is taken by the ten largest. Note on this clone: Its cognate antigen has yet to be identified. No base-level quality is on record; no much larger clone is a single base apart.

From the germline V gene, CDR1 is SNHLY and CDR2 is FYNNEI. The CDR3 holds 18 amino acids from the cysteine to the phenylalanine. Solely the CDR3 DNA is kept, with 54 bases framed from the first base. The chain links TRBV2 with TRBJ2-3; a stretch of 7 junction bases matches TRBD1. This TCR came from a human donor in good health. The sequenced sample was T cells isolated from PBMCs. The nucleotide sequence reads as follows: TGTGCTAGTGTGGGACAGTACTATGGTGGGGAGCGCACAGATACGCAGTATTTT. Its translation reads: CASVGQYYGGERTDTQYF.